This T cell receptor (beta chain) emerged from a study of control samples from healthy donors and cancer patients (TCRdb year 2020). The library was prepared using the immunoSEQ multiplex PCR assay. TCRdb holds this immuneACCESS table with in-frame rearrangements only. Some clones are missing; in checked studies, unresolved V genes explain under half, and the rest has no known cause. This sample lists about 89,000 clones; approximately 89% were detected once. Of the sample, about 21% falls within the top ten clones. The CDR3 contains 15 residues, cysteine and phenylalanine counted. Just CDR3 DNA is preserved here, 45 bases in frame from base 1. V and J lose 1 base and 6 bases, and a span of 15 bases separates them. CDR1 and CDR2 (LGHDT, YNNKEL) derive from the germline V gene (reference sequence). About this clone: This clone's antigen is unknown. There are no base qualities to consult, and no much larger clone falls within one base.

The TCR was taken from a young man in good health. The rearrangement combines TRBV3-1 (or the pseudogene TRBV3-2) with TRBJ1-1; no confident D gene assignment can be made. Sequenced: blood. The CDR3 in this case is CASSQGVWRYSEAFF. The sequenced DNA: TGTGCCAGCAGCCAAGGGGTGTGGAGGTACTCTGAAGCTTTCTTT.